This T cell receptor beta chain emerged from a study of T cells in Graves' hyperthyroidism and ophthalmopathy. Study-wide background: At initial diagnosis, before any treatment had begun, peripheral blood was obtained. General study results and limits: For ophthalmopathy, model prediction preceded onset by a median roughly 6.5 months. A model of 13 V-J pairs discriminated ophthalmopathy from stable hyperthyroidism.

CDR1 SQVTM and CDR2 ANQGSEA come from the germline V gene. V gave up 3 bases and J gave up 0 bases; unmatched junction bases: 4. The CDR3 totals 15 residues. This clonotype was observed at least ten times. Its antigen is still unknown. Thyroid ultrasound, orbital computed tomography, clinical symptoms, and serum thyroxine and TRAb underpinned diagnoses. From RNA transcripts, TCR beta CDR3 regions were amplified. HTBI primers were employed in a first-round RT-PCR of the TCR CDR3. TCRdb ran MiXCR on the multiplex PCR reads and lists one entry per CDR3 protein. The repertoire holds fewer than 650,000 distinct CDR3 sequences, with over 12% as singletons.

Input material: blood. This clonotype was sampled from a woman under 30 with Graves' ophthalmopathy. V gene TRBV29-1 combines with J gene TRBJ2-1; 8 bases are a match to TRBD2. CDR3 DNA: TGCAGCGTTGAGCGGGAGGCCTACTCCTACAATGAGCAGTTCTTC. This codes for CSVEREAYSYNEQFF.